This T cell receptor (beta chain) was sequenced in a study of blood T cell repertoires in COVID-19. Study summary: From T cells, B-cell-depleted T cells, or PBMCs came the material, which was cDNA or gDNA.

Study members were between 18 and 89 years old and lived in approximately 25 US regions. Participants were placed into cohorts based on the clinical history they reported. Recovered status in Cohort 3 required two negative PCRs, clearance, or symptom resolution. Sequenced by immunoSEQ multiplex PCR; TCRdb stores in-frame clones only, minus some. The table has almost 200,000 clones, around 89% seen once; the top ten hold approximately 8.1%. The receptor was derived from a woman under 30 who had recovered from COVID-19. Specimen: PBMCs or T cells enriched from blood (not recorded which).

CDR3 sequence reads: CASSIPWTGISTDTQYF. The CDR3 DNA is TGTGCCAGTAGTATCCCTTGGACAGGGATTAGCACAGATACGCAGTATTTT. This chain links TRBV19 with TRBJ2-3; 8 bases are a match to TRBD1. V shed 3 bases, J shed 0 bases, and the junction held 8 bases outside the gene matches. There are 17 residues in the CDR3. The germline gives CDR1 LNHDA, CDR2 SQIVND (reference sequence). Looking up the rest from reference TRBV19 and TRBJ2-3 gives the full variable domain: DGGITQSPKYLFRKEGQNVTLSCEQNLNHDAMYWYRQDPGQGLRLIYYSQIVNDFQKGDIAEGYSVSREKKESFPLTVTSAQKNPTAFYLCASSIPWTGISTDTQYFGPGTRLTVL.